The entry that follows covers one T cell receptor beta chain sequence. What antigen it recognizes has not been identified. Base quality data are lacking; no much larger clone is found one base away. This sample is drawn from a study of blood T cell repertoires in COVID-19 (dated by TCRdb to about 2020). Background for the entire study: The collaborator samples originated in the United States, Italy and Spain and spanned the acute and convalescent phases of COVID-19. The dataset comprised deeply sampled blood TCRbeta repertoires from subjects exposed to, actively infected with, or recovered from COVID-19. The repertoires were made available in a free public database intended to serve as a resource for research on the immune response to SARS-CoV-2. Where available, HLA class I and class II types were obtained from metadata supplied by the sample provider rather than from assay-based typing. Sample metadata almost always included a de-identified subject ID, COVID-19 status, age in years and sex. The material from the prospective study consisted of cDNA or gDNA derived from T cells, B-cell-depleted T cells, or PBMCs. Samples were obtained from the ongoing ImmuneRACE study (first 160 participants) and from over a thousand subjects provided by 6 global collaborators. The research as a whole found: How much clinical and demographic metadata was included differed by source and by participant, and the metadata was provided uncurated.

TCRbeta CDR3 regions were amplified from genomic DNA using the immunoSEQ Assay, a bias-controlled multiplex PCR. In the authors' own workflow: Within the assay, amplification of reference gene primers was used to estimate how many nucleated cells each sample contained. To quantify the absolute abundance of each unique TCRbeta CDR3 rearrangement, sequence reads were collapsed and filtered. For each sample, productive Simpson clonality was calculated as the square root of Simpson's diversity index over productive rearrangements. TCRdb obtained this table from immuneACCESS and retained in-frame rearrangements with V and J assigned. These tables miss some clones; where compared with another copy, unresolved V genes account for less than half of the shortfall, and the remainder is unexplained. V and J calls and clone size come straight from that table; D and trimming were deduced from the DNA. This sample has 250,000 to 350,000 clones in its table, and roughly 86% of those were observed once. 8.9% of the sample is held by the ten biggest clonotypes.

From a lookup of the germline V gene, CDR1 and CDR2 are SGHTS and YDEGEE. V was cut back by 4 bases and J by 1 base, leaving a gap of 14 bases between them. Including cysteine and phenylalanine, the CDR3 has 15 amino acids. Only the CDR3 DNA is retained, 45 bases long and in frame from the first base. Participants in the prospective study were enrolled through a virtual design, were aged roughly 18 to 95 years, and lived in some 24 United States geographic areas. Cohort assignment in the prospective study relied on participant-reported clinical history from a screening survey and a study questionnaire. ImmuneRACE Cohort 3 recovered participants were defined by two consecutive negative NP/OP PCR tests, healthcare professional clearance, or symptom resolution. In the prospective study, whole blood, serum and a nasopharyngeal or oropharyngeal swab were collected from each participant by mobile phlebotomists. Over an approximately 2-month period, participants in the prospective study had the option of providing additional blood draws and questionnaires. Prospective study blood samples were shipped either frozen or at room temperature before DNA extraction.

This receptor was identified in a woman in her late teens or twenties who had recovered from COVID-19. The chain employs TRBV5-8 and TRBJ1-1; tentative D gene TRBD1, with 5 bases matching. Sequencing used PBMCs or T cells enriched from blood (not recorded which). The encoded CDR3 is CASSARGGSNTEAFF. The nucleotide sequence reads TGTGCCAGCAGCGCCCGGGGGGGGTCGAACACTGAAGCTTTCTTT.